Shown below are 27 T cell receptor beta chains from a single sample sequenced in a study of shared clonotypes between healthy human individuals. TCRdb's table, derived via immunoSEQ multiplex PCR, lists solely in-frame clones and lacks some. In the table there are over a million clones, around 97% of which are singletons. The sequenced material came from naive CD4+ T cells sorted from blood. The subset denotes: CD45RA+ positively selected. Receptor source: a man younger than 45 in good health.

This chain connects TRBV2 to TRBJ2-4; the D gene is possibly TRBD2 (5 bases). V dropped 7 bases and J dropped 6 bases, with 10 bases sitting between them. This CDR3 contains 12 residues. Looked up from germline, CDR1 is SNHLY and CDR2 is FYNNEI. The CDR3 spells CASTERGNIQYF. CDR3 DNA sequence: TGTGCCAGCACCGAACGGGGAAACATTCAGTACTTC.

Comments on this clone: The identical CDR3 is also encoded by other nucleotide sequences in the sample. The gene calls are TRBV9 and TRBJ2-5, with 7 bases that match TRBD2. The CDR3 contains 14 residues. V shed 2 bases, J shed 2 bases, and the junction held 3 bases outside the gene matches. Per the germline V gene, CDR1 is SGDLS and CDR2 is YYNGEE. The CDR3 DNA is TGTGCCAGCAGCGTTGGTAGCGGGCAAGAGACCCAGTACTTC. This translates into CASSVGSGQETQYF.

As to this clone: A much larger clone sits a single nucleotide away, making a read error possible. Other DNA sequences in the sample encode the same CDR3. The chain has TRBV5-1 and TRBJ1-5, with unresolved D. The V gene's germline CDR1 is SGHRS and CDR2 YFSETQ. The CDR3 is 13 residues long. V lost 0 bases and J 1 base, leaving 2 bases between the germline ends. CDR3 in amino acids: CASSLESNQPQHF. The CDR3 DNA follows: TGCGCCAGCAGCTTGGAGAGCAATCAGCCCCAGCATTTT.

The rearrangement links TRBV11-2 to TRBJ1-5, with 10 bases fitting TRBD1. Trimming removed 5 bases from V and 3 bases from J; junction bases left unmatched: 4. There are 15 residues in the CDR3. Germline lookup yields CDR1 SGHAT and CDR2 FQNNGV. The DNA for the CDR3 is TGTGCCAGCAGCGGGGGACAGGGGAACAATCAGCCCCAGCATTTT. This gives the protein CASSGGQGNNQPQHF.

The chain recombines TRBV6-5 with TRBJ1-5, with TRBD1 identical over 7 bases. V was pared by 2 bases and J by 7 bases, with 11 bases of the junction left unmatched. CDR3 length: 16 amino acids. The germline CDR1 and CDR2 sequences are MNHEY and SVGAGI. The CDR3 loop reads CASSYLFGTVRQPQHF. The CDR3 nucleotides read TGTGCCAGCAGTTACCTTTTTGGGACAGTCAGACAGCCCCAGCATTTT.

This chain uses TRBV7-9 with TRBJ2-7, with a possible D match to TRBD1 (5 bases). Trimming removed 5 bases at V and 6 bases at J, with 20 bases between. The germline V gene has CDR1 SEHNR and CDR2 FQNEAQ (reference sequence). The CDR3 is 15 amino acids. The CDR3 DNA follows: TGTGCCAGCAGCGAAAAGGGGCGCGAGGTCCCCGAGCAGTACTTC. It encodes CASSEKGREVPEQYF.

The rearrangement links TRBV14 to TRBJ2-5; 7 positions agree with TRBD1. The germline gives CDR1 SGHDN, CDR2 FVKESK. There are 16 residues in the CDR3. J was trimmed by 4 bases and V by 4 bases; bases with no gene match: 12. Written as DNA, the CDR3 is TGTGCCAGCAGCCTTCCAGGACAGGTCTTAAGAGAGACCCAGTACTTC. The encoded protein is CASSLPGQVLRETQYF.

The chain joins TRBV2 to TRBJ2-3; D unclear. The length of the CDR3 is 12 residues. Germline CDR1 reads SNHLY; CDR2 reads FYNNEI. Trimming shortened V by 6 bases and J by 2 bases, and 6 bases separated the two germline ends. The CDR3 is CASRADTDTQYF. CDR3 nucleotide sequence: TGTGCCAGCAGGGCTGACACAGATACGCAGTATTTT.

The gene calls are TRBV2 and TRBJ2-5, with D maybe TRBD2 (6 bases). The V and J ends lost 2 bases and 10 bases respectively, with 14 bases between them. The CDR3 spans 13 residues. The germline V gene encodes CDR1 SNHLY and CDR2 FYNNEI. This CDR3 is CASSESASGDQYF. CDR3 sequence (DNA): TGTGCCAGCAGTGAATCGGCGTCGGGGGACCAGTACTTC.

This chain uses TRBV5-4 with TRBJ2-2; D uncertain. The germline CDR1 and CDR2 sequences are SGHNT and YYREEE (reference sequence). V lost 3 bases and J 2 bases, leaving 17 bases between the germline ends. CDR3 length: 17 amino acids. Written as DNA, the CDR3 is TGTGCCAGCAGCTCCGGAAATACCGGCGTAAACACCGGGGAGCTGTTTTTT. This codes for CASSSGNTGVNTGELFF.

V and J are TRBV2 and TRBJ2-5; 8 bases map to TRBD2. The ends lost 6 bases at V and 1 base at J; junction bases unmatched: 13. Germline CDR1 is SNHLY and CDR2 is FYNNEI. The CDR3 loop spans 17 amino acids. The CDR3 nucleotides read TGTGCCAGCAGCCCGGGGGGGCAGGCCCCCTCCCAAGAGACCCAGTACTTC. Translation: CASSPGGQAPSQETQYF. Using reference TRBV2 and TRBJ2-5 for the parts outside the CDR3, the full variable domain is EPEVTQTPSHQVTQMGQEVILRCVPISNHLYFYWYRQILGQKVEFLVSFYNNEISEKSEIFDDQFSVERPDGSNFTLKIRSTKLEDSAMYFCASSPGGQAPSQETQYFGPGTRLLVL.

V usage is TRBV7-2 and J usage is TRBJ2-5; unclear D gene. The ends were cut back, 0 bases at V and 1 base at J, with 9 bases in the middle. CDR3 size: 15 residues. CDR1 and CDR2 (germline): SGHTA, FQGNSA. The CDR3 sequence is CASSLAGNLQETQYF. In DNA, the CDR3 is TGTGCCAGCAGCTTAGCGGGGAATCTCCAAGAGACCCAGTACTTC.

The V call is TRBV15, the J call TRBJ2-1, with D tentatively TRBD1 or TRBD2 (6 bases each). Germline values: CDR1 LNHNV, CDR2 YYDKDF (reference sequence). The CDR3 runs 17 residues. V lost 1 base to trimming and J lost 1 base, with 14 bases between them. For the CDR3, the DNA is TGTGCCACCAGCAGAGGAGGGGGGAAGATATCCTACAATGAGCAGTTCTTC. Its translation: CATSRGGGKISYNEQFF.

The chain uses TRBV11-1 and TRBJ2-7; 10 positions match TRBD2. The V gene's germline CDR1 is SGHAT and CDR2 FQDESV (reference sequence). This CDR3 contains 17 residues. V shed 5 bases, J shed 2 bases, and the junction held 12 bases outside the gene matches. Written as DNA, the CDR3 is TGTGCCAGCAGCCATAAGGGGGGACTAGCGAGAACCTACGAGCAGTACTTC. It specifies CASSHKGGLARTYEQYF. The whole variable domain, filled in from reference TRBV11-1 and TRBJ2-7, reads EAEVAQSPRYKITEKSQAVAFWCDPISGHATLYWYRQILGQGPELLVQFQDESVVDDSQLPKDRFSAERLKGVDSTLKIQPAELGDSAMYLCASSHKGGLARTYEQYFGPGTRLTVT.

The table lists this clone with a few counts. The chain couples TRBV10-3 to TRBJ2-7; no clear D. Germline V gene data show CDR1 as ENHRY and CDR2 as SYGVKD. Trimming left V 3 bases short and J 5 bases short, with 11 bases between. There are 13 residues in the CDR3. Here the CDR3 DNA reads TGTGCCATCAGTGAAACCCCCGACGACGAGCAGTACTTC. This encodes CAISETPDDEQYF.

The chain couples TRBV15 to TRBJ2-6; no firm D call. Germline V gene lookup returns CDR1 LNHNV and CDR2 YYDKDF (reference sequence). The CDR3 has 16 amino acids. Trimming cost V 1 base and J 4 bases, with 11 bases left between them. CDR3 nucleotide sequence: TGTGCCACCAGCAGAGTATCACCAGTAGGGGCCAACGTCCTGACTTTC. Translation gives CATSRVSPVGANVLTF. Together with reference TRBV15 and TRBJ2-6, the CDR3 gives the full variable domain: DAMVIQNPRYQVTQFGKPVTLSCSQTLNHNVMYWYQQKSSQAPKLLFHYYDKDFNNEADTPDNFQSRRPNTSFCFLDIRSPGLGDTAMYLCATSRVSPVGANVLTFGAGSRLTVL.

The chain is built from TRBV6-6 and TRBJ2-7, with 8 bases identical to TRBD1. Germline CDR1 reads MNHNY; CDR2 reads SVGAGI (reference sequence). With V trimmed by 3 bases and J by 3 bases, 7 bases remained unmatched. The CDR3 runs to 15 residues. The chain's CDR3 is CASSYWPGQDYEQYF. The CDR3 DNA reads as TGTGCCAGCAGTTATTGGCCGGGACAGGACTACGAGCAGTACTTC.

The V gene is TRBV7-9, the J gene TRBJ2-1, with D unresolved. Trimming shortened V by 6 bases and J by 6 bases, and 15 bases separated the two germline ends. The germline gives CDR1 SEHNR, CDR2 FQNEAQ (reference sequence). The CDR3 extends over 14 amino acids. This chain's CDR3 is CASSLSSLPNEQFF. DNA of the CDR3: TGTGCCAGCAGTTTGTCTAGTCTTCCCAATGAGCAGTTCTTC.

The V and J genes are TRBV5-5 and TRBJ2-3; TRBD1 matches 11 bases. Germline lookup yields CDR1 SGHKS and CDR2 YYEKEE (reference sequence). V was pared by 3 bases and J by 6 bases, with 9 bases of the junction left unmatched. CDR3 length: 16 residues. The CDR3 reads CASSSWTGGDEDTQYF. The CDR3 DNA reads as TGTGCCAGCAGCTCTTGGACAGGGGGCGACGAGGATACGCAGTATTTT.

The rearrangement joins TRBV29-1 to TRBJ1-4; maybe TRBD1 (6 bases). The CDR3 length is 14 residues. V dropped 4 bases and J dropped 5 bases, with 14 bases sitting between them. Per the germline V gene, CDR1 is SQVTM and CDR2 is ANQGSEA. The CDR3 here is CSVGLQGLNEKLFF. The CDR3 coding sequence is TGCAGCGTTGGGTTACAGGGCCTGAATGAAAAACTGTTTTTT.

The V call is TRBV5-1, the J call TRBJ2-5; D tentatively fits TRBD1 or TRBD2 (5 bases each). The CDR3 contains 15 residues. V lost 2 bases, J lost 5 bases, and 16 bases lay in between. The germline V gene has CDR1 SGHRS and CDR2 YFSETQ. The CDR3 DNA sequence: TGCGCCAGCAGCTTAAAGGGACCTGGTGCTGAGACCCAGTACTTC. Amino acid sequence: CASSLKGPGAETQYF.

This clone was picked up one time. This sequence joins TRBV9 and TRBJ1-1; D is unclear. The CDR3 has 15 residues. V shed 0 bases and J shed 6 bases, with 15 bases lying between them. The V gene's germline CDR1 is SGDLS and CDR2 YYNGEE. This chain's CDR3 is CASSVATTFGAEAFF. The CDR3 DNA is TGTGCCAGCAGCGTAGCTACAACATTTGGGGCTGAAGCTTTCTTT.

The J gene is TRBJ2-3, the V gene TRBV5-1, with no clear D. The CDR3 is made up of 16 amino acids. In germline, CDR1 is SGHRS, CDR2 YFSETQ. The ends were cut back, 0 bases at V and 0 bases at J, with 11 bases in the middle. This CDR3 reads CASSLEGRSSTDTQYF. The CDR3 DNA reads TGCGCCAGCAGCTTGGAGGGCAGGTCTAGCACAGATACGCAGTATTTT.

The chain joins TRBV7-7 to TRBJ2-5; the match to TRBD2 covers 14 bases. Germline CDR1 is SSHAT and CDR2 is FNYEAQ (reference sequence). The V segment lost 2 bases and the J segment 2 bases; nucleotides outside the gene matches: 7. The CDR3 spans 18 residues. The CDR3 spells CASSLRWTSGRQQETQYF. CDR3 nucleotides: TGTGCCAGCAGCTTACGTTGGACTAGCGGGAGGCAACAAGAGACCCAGTACTTC.

Written as DNA, the CDR3 is TGTGCCACCAGCAGAACAGGCGGGAGCAATCAGCCCCAGCATTTT. Protein sequence: CATSRTGGSNQPQHF. The V and J genes are TRBV15 and TRBJ1-5; D might be TRBD1 (5 bases). In germline, CDR1 is LNHNV, CDR2 YYDKDF (reference sequence). Between the trimmed V and J ends, which lost 2 bases and 1 base, there was a span of 9 bases. The CDR3 has 15 amino acids.

The genes are TRBV7-2 and TRBJ1-1, with unresolved D. Trimming shortened V by 3 bases and J by 4 bases, and 6 bases separated the two germline ends. The V gene's germline CDR1 is SGHTA and CDR2 FQGNSA. This CDR3 is built from 12 residues. The CDR3 protein is CASSFLRTEAFF. The CDR3 coding sequence is TGTGCCAGCAGCTTTTTGCGCACTGAAGCTTTCTTT.

The chain couples TRBV10-1 to TRBJ2-1; TRBD2 matches at 14 bases. CDR1 is WNHNN, CDR2 SYGVQD, per germline (reference sequence). Trimming removed 5 bases from V and 1 base from J; junction bases left unmatched: 7. The CDR3 runs 18 residues. CDR3 residues: CASSPGLAGVASYNEQFF. CDR3 in DNA: TGCGCCAGCAGTCCGGGACTAGCGGGAGTCGCGTCCTACAATGAGCAGTTCTTC.